These 18 T cell receptor beta chains were sequenced from one sample in a study of T cell repertoires in cytomegalovirus infection (dated by TCRdb to the late 2010s). The meaning of the sample's treatment or condition label: in vitro stimulation with specific CMV peptide epitopes to enrich CMV-specific T cells. The antigens these receptors bind are not known. Sequenced using an Illumina HiSeq 1500. The raw public reads went through TCRdb reprocessing: fastp at Q25, MiXCR clone calling, in-frame beta chains kept. Under each unique CDR3 protein, matching rows form one entry showing the most common genes and DNA. Here the sample has 830,000 or so distinct CDR3 sequences; approximately 29% occur a single time. The ten largest clones capture approximately 13% of the sample. This specimen was cultured CD8+ T cells from PBMCs, taken from culture after CMV antigen stimulation. The receptor set was obtained from a human donor in good health (CMV status not recorded). Some clones in this sample may be carry-over from other donors' samples.

The chain joins TRBV20-1 to TRBJ1-1; D gene unclear. Germline CDR1 reads DFQATT; CDR2 reads SNEGSKA (reference sequence). V was trimmed by 3 bases and J by 0 bases, leaving 2 bases between them. The CDR3 contains 11 residues. The CDR3 sequence: CSARVNTEAFF. As DNA, the CDR3 is TGCAGTGCTAGGGTGAACACTGAAGCTTTCTTT.

J is TRBJ2-1 and V is TRBV12-3 or TRBV12-4; D possibly corresponds to TRBD2 (5 bases). This CDR3 is 17 amino acids long. Trimming took 0 bases from V and 0 from J, leaving 12 bases between them. The chain's CDR3 is CASSLAYGVGSYNEQFF. For the CDR3, the DNA is TGTGCCAGCAGTTTAGCCTACGGGGTCGGCTCCTACAATGAGCAGTTCTTC.

The chain combines TRBV19 with TRBJ2-2; the D gene is possibly TRBD1 (6 bases). CDR1 is LNHDA and CDR2 is SQIVND in the germline V gene (reference sequence). The CDR3 consists of 15 residues. The V end lost 1 base, the J end lost 7 bases, and 13 bases lay between the germline ends. CDR3 nucleotides: TGTGCCAGTAGTATAGGAACAGGGTTACACGGGGAGCTGTTTTTT. Residues: CASSIGTGLHGELFF. The full variable domain, completed using reference TRBV19 and TRBJ2-2, is DGGITQSPKYLFRKEGQNVTLSCEQNLNHDAMYWYRQDPGQGLRLIYYSQIVNDFQKGDIAEGYSVSREKKESFPLTVTSAQKNPTAFYLCASSIGTGLHGELFFGEGSRLTVL.

A remark on this clonotype: With a much larger clone just one base away, this may be a read error. This rearrangement joins TRBV7-6 to TRBJ1-1, with no clear D. The CDR3 sequence is 14 residues long. V was pared by 3 bases and J by 1 base, with 9 bases between. The germline V gene has CDR1 SGHVS and CDR2 FNYEAQ. The DNA of the CDR3 is TGTGCCAGCAGCTTTGAAACGGCGAACACTGAAGCTTTCTTT. It encodes CASSFETANTEAFF.

V is TRBV5-1 and J is TRBJ1-2; D unclear. The CDR3 totals 14 residues. Germline loops: CDR1 SGHRS, CDR2 YFSETQ. The V end was cut by 4 bases, the J end by 3 bases, with 13 bases between. Here the CDR3 reads CASSLLPDDYGYTF. The CDR3 bases are TGCGCCAGCAGCCTCCTTCCGGACGACTATGGCTACACCTTC.

This clonotype turned up a few times. This chain joins TRBV2 and TRBJ1-2, with D perhaps matching TRBD1 (6 bases). This CDR3 contains 12 residues. V was shortened by 8 bases and J by 4 bases, with 11 bases between the two germline ends. In germline, CDR1 is SNHLY, CDR2 FYNNEI. CDR3 in amino acids: CASPRGSYGYTF. The CDR3 nucleotides read TGTGCCAGCCCCAGGGGAAGCTATGGCTACACCTTC.

V is TRBV5-1 and J is TRBJ1-2; no reliable D call. The CDR3 contains 14 residues. Germline CDR1 reads SGHRS; CDR2 reads YFSETQ. Trimming shortened V by 1 base and J by 5 bases, and 12 bases separated the two germline ends. The CDR3 loop is CASSLRPSDYGYTF. CDR3 DNA sequence: TGCGCCAGCAGCTTGCGGCCATCGGATTATGGCTACACCTTC.

Notes on this clonotype: Relative to the germline gene, one junction end is altered; a read error may explain this. The genes are TRBV28 and TRBJ2-4; TRBD1 matches 9 bases. Germline V lookup: CDR1 MDHEN, CDR2 SYDVKM. The CDR3 sequence is 15 residues long. CDR3 DNA: TGTGCCAGCAGTATATGGGACAGGGACAAAAACATTCAGTACTTC. Translated: CASSIWDRDKNIQYF.

In this sample, this clonotype turned up a few times. This chain uses TRBV12-3 or TRBV12-4 with TRBJ2-1; D unresolved. V lost 7 bases, J lost 4 bases, and 14 bases lay in between. The CDR3 sequence is 14 residues long. CDR3 protein: CASTPSMSYNEQFF. Written as DNA, the CDR3 is TGTGCCAGCACCCCTTCAATGTCATACAATGAGCAGTTCTTC.

This clonotype has a handful of counts. The chain has TRBV12-3 or TRBV12-4 and TRBJ2-1; 7 positions match TRBD2. The V gene end was trimmed by 6 bases and the J gene end by 7 bases; junction bases not matched to a gene: 9. The CDR3 runs to 14 residues. CDR3 amino acids: CASSPAGRGNEQFF. In DNA form, the CDR3 reads TGTGCCAGCAGCCCAGCGGGGAGAGGGAATGAGCAGTTCTTC.

This clonotype was counted a few times. The chain has TRBV27 and TRBJ1-5, with a possible D match to TRBD1 (5 bases). V was trimmed by 4 bases and J by 10 bases, leaving 14 bases between them. The CDR3 covers 13 residues. Germline V CDR1 and CDR2: MNHEY, SMNVEV (reference sequence). CDR3 sequence: CASSSGWGKPQHF. In DNA form, the CDR3 reads TGTGCCAGCAGTTCCGGATGGGGGAAACCCCAGCATTTT.

The rearrangement links TRBV27 to TRBJ2-1; no reliable D call. Germline values: CDR1 MNHEY, CDR2 SMNVEV (reference sequence). CDR3 length: 13 amino acids. Deletions cut 2 bases from V and 6 bases from J, with 8 bases between. CDR3 sequence reads: CASSLARANEQFF. CDR3 sequence (DNA): TGTGCCAGCAGTTTAGCTCGCGCCAATGAGCAGTTCTTC.

This clonotype was detected many times. The genes are TRBV7-6 and TRBJ2-1, with D uncertain. There are 12 residues in the CDR3. Trimming removed 5 bases at V and 8 bases at J, with 10 bases between. CDR1 SGHVS and CDR2 FNYEAQ come from the germline V gene. CDR3 sequence (DNA): TGTGCCAGCAGCCCCCCCTCCCATGAGCAGTTCTTC. It translates to CASSPPSHEQFF.

Worth noting for this clonotype: Relative to the germline gene, one junction end is altered; a read error may explain this. The chain joins TRBV7-6 to TRBJ2-5; TRBD2 agrees at 8 bases. The CDR3 is made up of 15 amino acids. Germline values: CDR1 SGHVS, CDR2 FNYEAQ. CDR3 residues: CVSSLGAGDQETQYF. The CDR3 coding sequence is TGTGTCAGCTCCCTCGGAGCGGGGGACCAAGAGACCCAGTACTTC.

The rearrangement links TRBV4-1 to TRBJ2-7; 7 bases line up with TRBD1. CDR1 is MGHRA, CDR2 YSYEKL, per germline. The CDR3 runs 14 residues. V shed 1 base, J shed 5 bases, and the junction held 5 bases outside the gene matches. The CDR3 sequence: CASSQVRGLNEQYF. The DNA for the CDR3 is TGCGCCAGCAGCCAAGTGAGGGGGCTGAACGAGCAGTACTTC.

This clonotype has only a few counts. In DNA, the CDR3 is TGTGCCAGCAAATGGGGGGTATCGGGTAAACTGTTTTTT. Translated: CASKWGVSGKLFF. V and J are TRBV27 and TRBJ1-4; tentative D call: TRBD1 (5 bases). V was pared by 7 bases and J by 11 bases, with 17 bases between. The CDR3 sequence is 13 residues long. Germline CDR1 and CDR2: MNHEY and SMNVEV (reference sequence). Supplemented by reference TRBV27 and TRBJ1-4, the full variable domain reads EAQVTQNPRYLITVTGKKLTVTCSQNMNHEYMSWYRQDPGLGLRQIYYSMNVEVTDKGDVPEGYKVSRKEKRNFPLILESPSPNQTSLYFCASKWGVSGKLFFGSGTQLSVL.

The gene calls are TRBV27 and TRBJ2-1; 12 nucleotides align to TRBD2. The CDR3 runs to 16 residues. In germline, CDR1 is MNHEY, CDR2 SMNVEV (reference sequence). J was trimmed by 4 bases and V by 5 bases; bases with no gene match: 6. In DNA, the CDR3 is TGTGCCAGCAGTCCTGGGACTAGCGGGCCTTACAATGAGCAGTTCTTC. Its protein product is CASSPGTSGPYNEQFF.

The V call is TRBV6-2 or TRBV6-3, the J call TRBJ2-1; TRBD2 is a possible D gene (5 bases). This CDR3 comprises 16 residues. Trimming took 2 bases from V and 2 from J, leaving 13 bases between them. The germline V gene encodes CDR1 MNHEY and CDR2 SVGEGT. The CDR3 reads CASSYGVTGAYNEQFF. CDR3 in DNA: TGTGCCAGCAGTTACGGGGTAACCGGGGCCTACAATGAGCAGTTCTTC.